The present entry profiles one T cell receptor (beta chain) with its context. V was shortened by 7 bases and J by 0 bases, with 9 bases between the two germline ends. The CDR3 consists of 12 residues. The germline CDR1 and CDR2 sequences are DFQATT and SNEGSKA (reference sequence). These data come from a study of T cell repertoires in cytomegalovirus infection. MiXCR was run by TCRdb on the reads, yielding one entry per CDR3 protein. The sample records about 680,000 distinct CDR3 sequences, less than 25% being singletons. The receptor was isolated from a human donor in good health (CMV status not recorded). Some clones in this sample may be carry-over from other donors' samples. Sequenced input: CD8+ T cells from PBMCs. This chain joins TRBV20-1 and TRBJ1-2; D unresolved. The CDR3 DNA follows: TGCAGTGGCAACCAAGCTAACTATGGCTACACCTTC. Translated, it gives CSGNQANYGYTF.